The 13 T cell receptor beta chains reported below all come from one sample, sequenced in a study of blood T cell repertoires in COVID-19. Clones were read by immunoSEQ multiplex PCR, and TCRdb kept only the in-frame ones, dropping some. The sample consists of about 360,000 clones, more than 85% of them appearing once. Specimen: peripheral blood. These receptor sequences come from a human donor in a cohort sampled during active COVID-19.

The chain recombines TRBV4-2 with TRBJ1-5; D is unclear. Trimming took off 2 bases at V and 4 bases at J, with 15 bases between the two ends. The CDR3 covers 16 residues. CDR1 is LGHNA, CDR2 YNFKEQ, per germline. The DNA of the CDR3 is TGTGCCAGCAGCCAACAGGCCCGGGGTCCAAATCAGCCCCAGCATTTT. It yields the protein CASSQQARGPNQPQHF.

Of note for this clone: One junction end disagrees with the germline gene, perhaps due to a read error. This sequence joins TRBV2 and TRBJ2-2; TRBD2 matches at 7 bases. The CDR3 length is 21 residues. Germline CDR1 SNHLY, CDR2 FYNNEI. In DNA form, the CDR3 reads TGTGCCAGCAGCGAAGGTCCCCCTAGCGGCGGTCCCATATCGAACACCGGGGAGCTGTTTTTT. Translated, it gives CASSEGPPSGGPISNTGELFF.

The chain recombines TRBV7-3 with TRBJ2-1; D perhaps matches TRBD2 (6 bases). The CDR3 loop spans 15 amino acids. Trimming took 4 bases from V and 5 from J, leaving 15 bases between them. The germline V gene encodes CDR1 SGHTA and CDR2 FQGTGA. The CDR3 loop is CASSSRVADDNEQFF. The DNA of the CDR3 is TGTGCCAGCAGCTCCCGGGTAGCGGACGACAATGAGCAGTTCTTC.

The chain carries TRBV7-2 and TRBJ2-7; D perhaps matches TRBD2 (6 bases). The CDR3 length is 16 residues. Trimming left V 2 bases short and J 2 bases short, with 16 bases between. Per germline, CDR1 SGHTA and CDR2 FQGNSA. The chain's CDR3 is CASSLSSSGVTYEQYF. The DNA for the CDR3 is TGTGCCAGCAGCTTATCTAGTAGCGGAGTGACCTACGAGCAGTACTTC. Using reference TRBV7-2 and TRBJ2-7 for the parts outside the CDR3, the full variable domain is GAGVSQSPSNKVTEKGKDVELRCDPISGHTALYWYRQSLGQGLEFLIYFQGNSAPDKSGLPSDRFSAERTGGSVSTLTIQRTQQEDSAVYLCASSLSSSGVTYEQYFGPGTRLTVT.

The gene calls are TRBV25-1 and TRBJ2-2; D is ambiguous. The CDR3 has 15 residues. V was trimmed by 3 bases and J by 0 bases, leaving 8 bases between them. The germline CDR1 and CDR2 sequences are MGHDK and SYGVNS. CDR3 bases: TGTGCCAGCAGTGATTCGGTCACGAACACCGGGGAGCTGTTTTTT. This translates into CASSDSVTNTGELFF.

V gene TRBV1 combines with J gene TRBJ2-1; TRBD2 is taken as the D call from the table, unchecked against the DNA. TRBV1 is designated a pseudogene. The CDR3 has 16 residues. CDR3 sequence: CTSSHPAGAAGDEQFF. The CDR3 coding sequence is TGCACCAGCAGCCACCCGGCGGGGGCCGCGGGTGATGAGCAGTTCTTC.

The chain has TRBV5-8 and TRBJ2-2; D is possibly TRBD2 (5 bases). Trimming cost V 4 bases and J 1 base, with 11 bases left between them. Germline V CDR1 and CDR2: SGHTS, YDEGEE. This CDR3 contains 15 residues. In DNA, the CDR3 is TGTGCCAGCAGCCCCTGGACTGGGAACACCGGGGAGCTGTTTTTT. It specifies CASSPWTGNTGELFF.

The chain combines TRBV5-1 with TRBJ2-7; TRBD2 matches 7 bases. CDR1 and CDR2 (germline): SGHRS, YFSETQ. Trimming at V came to 0 bases and at J to 3 bases, leaving 6 bases not matched to a gene. This CDR3 is built from 15 residues. The CDR3 bases are TGCGCCAGCAGCTTGGGTGGCGGGGGTAGCTACGAGCAGTACTTC. It translates to CASSLGGGGSYEQYF.

The chain employs TRBV10-3 and TRBJ2-7, with a weak D call TRBD1 (5 bases). Germline values: CDR1 ENHRY, CDR2 SYGVKD. The CDR3 sequence is 14 residues long. The ends were cut back, 2 bases at V and 2 bases at J, with 10 bases in the middle. The CDR3 sequence: CAISEDRKAYEQYF. CDR3 DNA sequence: TGTGCCATCAGTGAGGACAGAAAAGCCTACGAGCAGTACTTC.

The V call is TRBV27, the J call TRBJ2-7; TRBD2 matches 14 bases. CDR3 length equals 15 residues. Germline-derived CDR1 and CDR2 are MNHEY and SMNVEV (reference sequence). The V gene end was trimmed by 6 bases and the J gene end by 5 bases; junction bases not matched to a gene: 6. This chain's CDR3 is CASRGLAGGRDEQYF. The DNA for the CDR3 is TGTGCCAGCAGAGGACTAGCGGGGGGTCGCGACGAGCAGTACTTC.

This chain joins TRBV5-6 and TRBJ2-2, with D possibly TRBD2 on 6 matching bases. Deletions cut 1 base from V and 5 bases from J, with 12 bases between. This CDR3 spans 15 amino acids. Germline lookup yields CDR1 SGHDT and CDR2 YYEEEE. In DNA, the CDR3 is TGTGCCAGCAGCTTGACGGGAGTTTGGACCGGGGAGCTGTTTTTT. It yields the protein CASSLTGVWTGELFF.

This clone was recorded a few times. The chain carries TRBV7-2 and TRBJ2-2, with D possibly being TRBD1 (5 bases). Between the trimmed V and J ends, which lost 2 bases and 4 bases, there was a span of 14 bases. Germline V lookup: CDR1 SGHTA, CDR2 FQGNSA. There are 16 residues in the CDR3. Written as DNA, the CDR3 is TGTGCCAGCAGCTTACAGGGATCACGGAGCACCGGGGAGCTGTTTTTT. It is translated as CASSLQGSRSTGELFF.

V is TRBV6-2 or TRBV6-3 and J is TRBJ2-7, with 8 positions matching TRBD1. The V and J ends lost 2 bases and 2 bases, in that order; junction bases with no gene match: 2. CDR3 length: 14 amino acids. The V gene's germline CDR1 is MNHEY and CDR2 SVGEGT. This CDR3 reads CASSYAGGPYEQYF. As DNA, the CDR3 is TGTGCCAGCAGTTACGCAGGGGGCCCCTACGAGCAGTACTTC.